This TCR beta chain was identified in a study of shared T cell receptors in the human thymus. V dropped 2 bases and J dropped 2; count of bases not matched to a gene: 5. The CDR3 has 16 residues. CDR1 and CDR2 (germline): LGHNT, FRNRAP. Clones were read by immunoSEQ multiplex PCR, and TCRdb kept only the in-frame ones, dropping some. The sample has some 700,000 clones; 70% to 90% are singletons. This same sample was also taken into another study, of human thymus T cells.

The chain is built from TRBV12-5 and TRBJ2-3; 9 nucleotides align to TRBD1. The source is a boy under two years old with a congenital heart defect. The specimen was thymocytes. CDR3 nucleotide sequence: TGTGCTAGTGGTTTGCCATGGACAGGGGACACAGATACGCAGTATTTT. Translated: CASGLPWTGDTDTQYF. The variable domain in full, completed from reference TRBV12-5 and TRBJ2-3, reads DARVTQTPRHKVTEMGQEVTMRCQPILGHNTVFWYRQTMMQGLELLAYFRNRAPLDDSGMPKDRFSAEMPDATLATLKIQPSEPRDSAVYFCASGLPWTGDTDTQYFGPGTRLTVL.